The entry below gives a single T cell receptor (beta chain) sequence along with its context. There are 14 residues in the CDR3. Germline V gene sequence: CDR1 LNHDA, CDR2 SQIVND (reference sequence). Trimming removed 5 bases from V and 4 bases from J, with 15 bases in between. The data were obtained in a study of blood T cell repertoires in COVID-19. At the level of the study: The United States, Italy and Spain provided the acute and convalescent COVID-19 samples. PBMCs, B-cell-depleted T cells, or T cells were the source of the cDNA or gDNA that made up the material.

The protocol was immunoSEQ multiplex PCR, while the TCRdb copy is restricted to in-frame clones and leaves out a portion. This table holds approximately 170,000 clones, 65% to 80% found once. Participants spanned ages about 18 to 95 years and resided in some 22 US areas. Allocation to cohorts depended on clinical history reported by the participants. The origin of this receptor is a woman in her seventies in a cohort exposed to, infected with or recovered from COVID-19 (not recorded which). This sequence joins TRBV19 and TRBJ2-7; D uncertain. Sequencing was done on a sample of PBMCs or T cells enriched from blood (not recorded which). DNA of the CDR3: TGTGCCAGTAGTTCCCTCCTAGGATCGTACGAGCAGTACTTC. Protein: CASSSLLGSYEQYF. The whole variable domain, remainder taken from reference TRBV19 and TRBJ2-7, is DGGITQSPKYLFRKEGQNVTLSCEQNLNHDAMYWYRQDPGQGLRLIYYSQIVNDFQKGDIAEGYSVSREKKESFPLTVTSAQKNPTAFYLCASSSLLGSYEQYFGPGTRLTVT.